This T cell receptor beta chain was found in a study of T cells in Graves' hyperthyroidism and ophthalmopathy. This clonotype was detected only a few times. Trimming cost V 5 bases and J 5 bases, with 22 bases left between them. CDR3 size: 16 residues. Germline V gene lookup returns CDR1 SGHAT and CDR2 FQNNGV. The investigators amplified TCR beta CDR3 regions from RNA transcripts. The HTBI primer set drove a first-round RT-PCR of the TCR CDR3. One entry per CDR3 protein results from TCRdb running MiXCR on the multiplex PCR reads. Of about 130,000 distinct CDR3 sequences in the sample, roughly 23% were seen once.

The TCR comes from a woman aged 45-59 years with Graves' hyperthyroidism that later progressed to Graves' ophthalmopathy. This chain uses TRBV11-2 with TRBJ2-7; weak D call: TRBD1 (6 bases). The sequencing input was blood. The CDR3 DNA reads TGTGCCAGCAGCCATATAGGAGACAGGAGAACAAACGAGCAGTACTTC. Protein sequence: CASSHIGDRRTNEQYF.